This T cell receptor beta chain emerged from a study of T-cell reconstitution after alpha-beta-depleted transplantation in children. Whole-study results and caveats: The study traced high day-60 TCRbeta diversity in some patients to surviving recipient T cells and thymic progenitors. Diversity and T-cell counts at one year after transplant derived mostly from new T cells.

This CDR3 region has 16 residues. Between the trimmed V and J ends, which lost 2 bases and 3 bases, there was a span of 13 bases. Germline CDR1 reads SGHAT; CDR2 reads FQNNGV. Note on this clonotype: Its antigen is currently unknown.

TCRbeta library construction was performed incorporating unique molecular identifiers. TCRdb re-called the PCR reads with MiXCR, one entry per CDR3 protein. This table holds about 980,000 distinct CDR3 sequences, about 29% found once. The source of this sequence is a boy under two years old who had a stem cell transplant for SCID, so the T cells may come from the graft donor. The specimen comprised PBMCs, mostly from graft donor cells, sampled 360 days after TCRalphabeta/CD19-depleted stem cell transplant. V and J are TRBV11-2 and TRBJ2-2; the D gene is possibly TRBD2 (5 bases). The CDR3 reads CASSLLRGSDTGELFF. The CDR3 coding sequence is TGTGCCAGCAGCTTATTACGGGGTAGCGACACCGGGGAGCTGTTTTTT.